These 21 T cell receptor beta chains originate from one sample sequenced in a study of T cells after yellow fever vaccination. TCRdb re-derived calls from the 5' RACE reads in MiXCR, one entry per CDR3 protein. The repertoire has roughly 85,000 distinct CDR3 sequences, about 14% of them found once; the top ten carry 20% to 25%. The sequenced sample was CD8+ T cells not binding an NS4B(214-222) dextramer, sorted from PBMCs, obtained roughly 20 days after the first yellow fever vaccination. The origin of the receptors is a man aged 18 to 30 who received the YFV17D yellow fever vaccine.

This clonotype was counted between two and nine times. This sequence joins TRBV4-2 and TRBJ2-3, with unresolved D. Germline loops: CDR1 LGHNA, CDR2 YNFKEQ. Trimming stripped 5 bases from V and 4 bases from J, with 7 bases between. The CDR3 sequence is 12 residues long. The CDR3 sequence: CASSDGPDTQYF. CDR3 DNA sequence: TGTGCCAGCAGCGACGGACCAGATACGCAGTATTTT.

This clonotype turned up a few times. The chain couples TRBV12-3 or TRBV12-4 to TRBJ2-7; TRBD2 might be the D (6 bases). The V end was cut by 3 bases, the J end by 5 bases, with 8 bases between. This CDR3 is built from 12 residues. The CDR3 spells CASSLRGDEQYV. In DNA, the CDR3 is TGTGCCAGCAGTTTGCGGGGCGACGAGCAGTACGTC.

This sequence joins TRBV7-9 and TRBJ1-1; perhaps TRBD1 as D (5 bases). V gave up 3 bases and J gave up 6 bases, with 11 bases separating them. This CDR3 is 13 amino acids long. Germline V gene data show CDR1 as SEHNR and CDR2 as FQNEAQ (reference sequence). Written as DNA, the CDR3 is TGTGCCAGCAGCTTCGGGGGGGAGGCTGAAGCTTTCTTT. It is translated as CASSFGGEAEAFF.

The chain carries TRBV7-6 and TRBJ1-1; the D is unclear. The CDR3 spans 15 residues. CDR1 and CDR2 from the germline V gene are SGHVS and FNYEAQ. V lost 0 bases and J 5 bases, leaving 13 bases between the germline ends. The CDR3 region is CASSLAGGPWTEAFF. DNA of the CDR3: TGTGCCAGCAGCTTAGCCGGAGGACCATGGACTGAAGCTTTCTTT.

The chain recombines TRBV6-2 or TRBV6-3 with TRBJ2-5; D is possibly TRBD1 or TRBD2 (6 bases each). Germline CDR1 is MNHEY and CDR2 is SVGEGT. V was pared by 2 bases and J by 4 bases, with 8 bases between. This CDR3 has 13 residues. The CDR3, as DNA: TGTGCCAGCAGTTACGGGGGGCCAGAGACCCAGTACTTC. Encoded protein: CASSYGGPETQYF.

This clonotype was detected a few times. The chain joins TRBV15 to TRBJ2-7, with D uncertain. V was shortened by 4 bases and J by 2 bases, with 9 bases between the two germline ends. Germline V gives CDR1 LNHNV, CDR2 YYDKDF (reference sequence). The CDR3 length is 13 residues. CDR3 region: CATSTGLAYEQYV. The DNA for the CDR3 is TGTGCCACCAGCACGGGCTTGGCCTACGAGCAGTACGTC.

The chain employs TRBV6-2 or TRBV6-3 and TRBJ2-7; 7 bases fit TRBD2. The CDR3 length is 15 residues. Germline CDR1 is MNHEY and CDR2 is SVGEGT. Unmatched junction bases numbered 12, after V lost 6 bases and J lost 4 bases. This CDR3 is CASRSSRGGTYEQYV. CDR3 DNA sequence: TGTGCCAGCAGGTCGAGCCGGGGAGGGACTTACGAGCAGTACGTC.

This chain connects TRBV27 to TRBJ2-1, with TRBD2 matching 11 bases. Germline V gene lookup returns CDR1 MNHEY and CDR2 SMNVEV (reference sequence). Trimming at V came to 5 bases and at J to 4 bases, leaving 7 bases not matched to a gene. This CDR3 has 16 amino acids. The CDR3 sequence: CASSTSSGGPYNEQFF. As DNA, the CDR3 is TGTGCCAGCAGTACCTCTAGCGGGGGGCCTTACAATGAGCAGTTCTTC.

The table lists this clonotype with a few counts. V usage is TRBV4-1 and J usage is TRBJ2-1, with TRBD1 identical over 10 bases. With V trimmed by 3 bases and J by 9 bases, 2 bases remained unmatched. Germline-derived CDR1 and CDR2 are MGHRA and YSYEKL. The CDR3 has 13 amino acids. CDR3 in amino acids: CASSQGQGREQFF. The CDR3 bases are TGCGCCAGCAGCCAGGGACAGGGGCGTGAGCAGTTCTTC.

Here the CDR3 reads CTSSQRRTSGGGTQYF. CDR3 in DNA: TGCACCAGCAGCCAACGACGGACTAGCGGGGGAGGTACGCAGTATTTT. The chain is built from TRBV1 and TRBJ2-3; TRBD2 is the table's D call, not checked against the DNA. TRBV1 is marked as a pseudogene. The CDR3 runs 16 residues.

The chain recombines TRBV12-3 or TRBV12-4 with TRBJ2-4, with 8 bases identical to TRBD2. Trimming took 3 bases from V and 8 from J; bases not matched to a gene: 0. The CDR3 sequence is 12 residues long. The CDR3 loop is CASSFGGDIQYF. Here the CDR3 DNA reads TGTGCCAGCAGTTTCGGGGGGGACATTCAGTACTTC.

This clonotype has more than one count but fewer than ten. The rearrangement joins TRBV4-2 to TRBJ2-3; possible D gene TRBD1, 6 bases. The CDR3 length is 14 residues. Germline CDR1 LGHNA, CDR2 YNFKEQ. With 1 base removed from V and 7 bases from J, the gap between germline ends came to 12 bases. Here the CDR3 reads CASSQGEQGYTQYF. The DNA of the CDR3 is TGTGCCAGCAGCCAAGGGGAACAGGGTTATACGCAGTATTTT.

The rearrangement links TRBV5-6 to TRBJ2-3; D ambiguous. With 2 bases removed from V and 2 bases from J, the gap between germline ends came to 12 bases. The CDR3 has 15 amino acids. Germline CDR1 SGHDT, CDR2 YYEEEE. This CDR3 reads CASSFLVASTDTQYF. CDR3 coding DNA: TGTGCCAGCAGCTTTTTAGTAGCATCCACAGATACGCAGTATTTT. The variable domain in full, with the rest retrieved from reference TRBV5-6 and TRBJ2-3, is DAGVTQSPTHLIKTRGQQVTLRCSPKSGHDTVSWYQQALGQGPQFIFQYYEEEERQRGNFPDRFSGHQFPNYSSELNVNALLLGDSALYLCASSFLVASTDTQYFGPGTRLTVL.

This clonotype appeared a few times. The chain employs TRBV6-2 or TRBV6-3 and TRBJ2-7; 7 bases align to TRBD1. Germline V gene lookup returns CDR1 MNHEY and CDR2 SVGEGT. The CDR3 runs to 15 residues. V shed 0 bases, J shed 0 bases, and the junction held 2 bases outside the gene matches. Here the CDR3 DNA reads TGTGCCAGCAGTTACTCAGGGGGCCCCTCCTACGAGCAGTACTTC. Amino acids: CASSYSGGPSYEQYF.

This clonotype has just a few counts. The chain is built from TRBV6-2 or TRBV6-3 and TRBJ2-1, with 10 bases that match TRBD2. Germline V gene sequence: CDR1 MNHEY, CDR2 SVGEGT. The junction had 7 bases not matched to a gene; V was cut back by 0 bases and J by 8 bases. The CDR3 is made up of 16 amino acids. The CDR3 DNA reads TGTGCCAGCAGTTACTCGCGCAGCGGGGGGGCATATGAGCAGTTCTTC. Translating gives CASSYSRSGGAYEQFF.

Only a few counts were recorded for this clonotype. CDR3 sequence: CASSWGDTQYF. The CDR3 DNA reads as TGTGCCAGCAGTTGGGGGGATACGCAGTATTTT. The chain combines TRBV6-2 or TRBV6-3 with TRBJ2-3; D might be TRBD1 or TRBD2, each matching 5 bases. The CDR3 consists of 11 residues. V gave up 4 bases and J gave up 6 bases, with 5 bases separating them. The germline gives CDR1 MNHEY, CDR2 SVGEGT.

V and J are TRBV5-1 and TRBJ2-7, with TRBD1 matching over 11 bases. The CDR3 has 16 amino acids. J lost 1 base, V lost 2 bases, and 5 bases had no gene match. Germline CDR1 and CDR2: SGHRS and YFSETQ. This chain's CDR3 is CASSLPGQGESYEQYV. The CDR3, as DNA: TGCGCCAGCAGCTTACCGGGACAGGGGGAGTCCTACGAGCAGTACGTC.

This clonotype was seen a few times. The CDR3 coding sequence is TGTGCCAGCAGCCCAGGCACAGCGGGGGAGCACTACGAGCAGTACTTC. Protein: CASSPGTAGEHYEQYF. This chain uses TRBV7-9 with TRBJ2-7, with TRBD2 matching over 8 bases. This CDR3 has 16 residues. After removal of 5 bases from V and 3 bases from J, the junction contained 12 bases not matched to a gene. Germline loops: CDR1 SEHNR, CDR2 FQNEAQ (reference sequence).

This chain joins TRBV5-1 and TRBJ2-3, with 8 bases identical to TRBD2. This CDR3 comprises 15 residues. CDR1 and CDR2 (germline): SGHRS, YFSETQ. The J segment lost 5 bases and the V segment lost 2 bases, leaving 7 bases of the junction unmatched. In DNA, the CDR3 is TGCGCCAGCAGCTTCTCGGGGGGGGCTAGAGATACGCAGTATTTT. The encoded protein is CASSFSGGARDTQYF.

The chain links TRBV6-1 to TRBJ2-7; 10 nucleotides line up with TRBD1. Germline loops: CDR1 MNHNS, CDR2 SASEGT. Trimming removed 7 bases from V and 0 bases from J; junction bases left unmatched: 9. The CDR3 runs 16 residues. For the CDR3, the DNA is TGTGCCAGCATCCCTTGGACAGGGGGGTTCTCCTACGAGCAGTACGTC. Its translation is CASIPWTGGFSYEQYV.

This sequence joins TRBV7-2 and TRBJ1-4, with unresolved D. Germline V gene sequence: CDR1 SGHTA, CDR2 FQGNSA. The CDR3 extends over 16 amino acids. V was trimmed by 1 base and J by 8 bases, leaving 17 bases between them. The CDR3 region is CASSLEYNPDLEKLFF. The CDR3, as DNA: TGTGCCAGCAGCTTAGAGTATAACCCGGATTTGGAAAAACTGTTTTTT.